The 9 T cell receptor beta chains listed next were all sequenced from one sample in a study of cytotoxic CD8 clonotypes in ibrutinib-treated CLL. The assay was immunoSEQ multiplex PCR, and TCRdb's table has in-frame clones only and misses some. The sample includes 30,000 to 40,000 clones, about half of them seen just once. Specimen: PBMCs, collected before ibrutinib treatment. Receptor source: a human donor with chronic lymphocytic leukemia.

This CDR3 is CATSRGTSIGQETQYF. The CDR3 DNA sequence: TGTGCCACCAGCAGAGGGACTAGCATAGGGCAAGAGACCCAGTACTTC. The V call is TRBV15, the J call TRBJ2-5; TRBD2 matches at 8 bases. Per germline, CDR1 LNHNV and CDR2 YYDKDF (reference sequence). The CDR3 is 16 residues long. V lost 1 base and J lost 2; bases outside the gene matches: 6. Drawing the rest from reference TRBV15 and TRBJ2-5, the complete variable domain is DAMVIQNPRYQVTQFGKPVTLSCSQTLNHNVMYWYQQKSSQAPKLLFHYYDKDFNNEADTPDNFQSRRPNTSFCFLDIRSPGLGDTAMYLCATSRGTSIGQETQYFGPGTRLLVL.

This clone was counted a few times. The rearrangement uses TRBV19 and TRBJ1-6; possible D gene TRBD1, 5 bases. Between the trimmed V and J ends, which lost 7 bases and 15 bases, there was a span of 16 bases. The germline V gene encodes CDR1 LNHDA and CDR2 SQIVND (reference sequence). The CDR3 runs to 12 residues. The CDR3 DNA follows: TGTGCCAGTACCGGGGCACCGGGCCACCTCCACTTT. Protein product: CASTGAPGHLHF.

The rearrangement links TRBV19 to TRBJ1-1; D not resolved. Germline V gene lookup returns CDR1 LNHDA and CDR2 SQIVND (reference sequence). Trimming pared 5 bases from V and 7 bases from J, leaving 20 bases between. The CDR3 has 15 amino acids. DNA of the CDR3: TGTGCCAGTAGTTTTTCGGTTCATGGTGGTAATGAAGCTTTCTTT. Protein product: CASSFSVHGGNEAFF. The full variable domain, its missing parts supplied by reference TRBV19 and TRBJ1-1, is DGGITQSPKYLFRKEGQNVTLSCEQNLNHDAMYWYRQDPGQGLRLIYYSQIVNDFQKGDIAEGYSVSREKKESFPLTVTSAQKNPTAFYLCASSFSVHGGNEAFFGQGTRLTVV.

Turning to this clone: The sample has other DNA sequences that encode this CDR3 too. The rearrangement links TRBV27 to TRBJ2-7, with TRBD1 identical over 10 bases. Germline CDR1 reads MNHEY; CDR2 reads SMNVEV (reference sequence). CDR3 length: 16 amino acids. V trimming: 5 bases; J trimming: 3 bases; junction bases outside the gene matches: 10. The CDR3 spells CASSLRPGQGSYEQYF. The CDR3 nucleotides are TGTGCCAGCAGTCTACGACCGGGACAGGGGAGCTACGAGCAGTACTTC.

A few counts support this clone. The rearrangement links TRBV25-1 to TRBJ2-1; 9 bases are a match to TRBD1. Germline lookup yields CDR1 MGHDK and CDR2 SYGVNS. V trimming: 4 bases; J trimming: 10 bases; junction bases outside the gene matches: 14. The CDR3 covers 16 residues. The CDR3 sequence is CASSASGTGWRGEQFF. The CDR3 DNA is TGTGCCAGCAGTGCCTCCGGGACAGGGTGGCGAGGCGAGCAGTTCTTC.

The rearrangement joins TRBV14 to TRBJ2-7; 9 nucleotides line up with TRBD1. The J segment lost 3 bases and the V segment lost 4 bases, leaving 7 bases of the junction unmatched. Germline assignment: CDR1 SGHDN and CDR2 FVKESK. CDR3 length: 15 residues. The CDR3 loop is CASSPPGGQGYEQYF. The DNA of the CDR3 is TGTGCCAGCAGCCCCCCGGGGGGACAGGGCTACGAGCAGTACTTC.

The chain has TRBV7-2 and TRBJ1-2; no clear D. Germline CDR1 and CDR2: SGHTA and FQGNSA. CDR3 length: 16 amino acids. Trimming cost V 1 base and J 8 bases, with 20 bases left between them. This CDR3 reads CASSLGSGQWLGGYTF. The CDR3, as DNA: TGTGCCAGCAGCTTAGGATCGGGCCAGTGGCTGGGGGGCTACACCTTC.

In DNA form, the CDR3 reads TGTGCCAGCTGGGATCCCGATCAGCCCCAGCATTTT. This encodes CASWDPDQPQHF. V gene TRBV27 combines with J gene TRBJ1-5; D gene uncertain. Trimming pared 8 bases from V and 5 bases from J, leaving 10 bases between. Per the germline V gene, CDR1 is MNHEY and CDR2 is SMNVEV (reference sequence). The CDR3 covers 12 residues.

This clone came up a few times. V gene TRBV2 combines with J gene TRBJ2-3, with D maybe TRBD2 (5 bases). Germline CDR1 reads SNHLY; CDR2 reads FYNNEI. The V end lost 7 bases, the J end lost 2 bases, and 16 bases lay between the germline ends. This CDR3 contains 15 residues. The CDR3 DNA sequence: TGTGCCAGCAAATTCGGCGGGCGACTCACAGATACGCAGTATTTT. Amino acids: CASKFGGRLTDTQYF.